This TCR beta chain was identified in a study of chemoradiotherapy in HPV16-positive cancers. Sequencing used immunoSEQ multiplex PCR; TCRdb keeps in-frame clones, though not all of them. Among about 11,000 clones listed, approximately 73% were seen once. The CDR3 has 14 amino acids. Trimming took 1 base from V and 2 from J, leaving 9 bases between them. CDR1 and CDR2 (germline): SGHRS, YFSETQ. This clone was picked up a small number of times. The TCR comes from a human donor with HPV-associated anogenital cancer. The chain carries TRBV5-1 and TRBJ1-2; the D is unclear. This specimen was collected from a patient who underwent chemoradiotherapy. The CDR3 DNA reads TGCGCCAGCAGCTTGTACAGCCTGAACTATGGCTACACCTTC. Residues: CASSLYSLNYGYTF.